This TCR beta chain was documented in a study of blood T cell repertoires in COVID-19. Across the whole study: The United States, Italy and Spain supplied acute and convalescent COVID-19 samples. In each case, the material was cDNA or gDNA derived from T cells, B-cell-depleted T cells, or PBMCs.

Authors' data handling: Amplification of reference gene primers provided the estimated nucleated cell counts. Using immunoSEQ multiplex PCR, the repertoire was profiled, and TCRdb retains in-frame clones only, with some absent. V and J calls and clone size are copied from that table; D and trimming were computed from the DNA. Here the sample spans about 320,000 clones, roughly nine tenths being singletons. A few counts support this clone. Allocation to cohorts depended on clinical history reported by the participants. Input material: PBMCs or T cells enriched from blood (not recorded which). This receptor was identified in a man between 60 and 70 years old who had recovered from COVID-19.

CDR3 protein: CASSPRDSGKYEQYF. Here the CDR3 DNA reads TGTGCCAGCAGCCCCCGGGATAGCGGGAAATACGAGCAGTACTTC. The chain joins TRBV3-1 (or the pseudogene TRBV3-2) to TRBJ2-7, with TRBD2 matching 8 bases. V dropped 4 bases and J dropped 4; count of bases not matched to a gene: 9. This CDR3 contains 15 residues. From germline, CDR1 is LGHDT and CDR2 YNNKEL (reference sequence).